This TCR beta chain was profiled in a study of blood T cell repertoires in COVID-19. Method: immunoSEQ multiplex PCR; TCRdb's copy keeps in-frame clones and lacks some. The sample lists over 150,000 clones, roughly 88% occurring once. V lost 6 bases, J lost 4 bases, and 5 bases stayed unmatched. This CDR3 is built from 14 residues. From germline, CDR1 is MDHEN and CDR2 SYDVKM. This clone appeared a few times. This clonotype was sampled from a man aged 80 or over with COVID-19, enrolled during active disease. The rearrangement uses TRBV28 and TRBJ2-2; 7 nucleotides line up with TRBD1. The sample taken for sequencing was peripheral blood. CDR3 nucleotide sequence: TGTGCCAGCAGGACAGGGCGGTTCACCGGGGAGCTGTTTTTT. Its protein product is CASRTGRFTGELFF.